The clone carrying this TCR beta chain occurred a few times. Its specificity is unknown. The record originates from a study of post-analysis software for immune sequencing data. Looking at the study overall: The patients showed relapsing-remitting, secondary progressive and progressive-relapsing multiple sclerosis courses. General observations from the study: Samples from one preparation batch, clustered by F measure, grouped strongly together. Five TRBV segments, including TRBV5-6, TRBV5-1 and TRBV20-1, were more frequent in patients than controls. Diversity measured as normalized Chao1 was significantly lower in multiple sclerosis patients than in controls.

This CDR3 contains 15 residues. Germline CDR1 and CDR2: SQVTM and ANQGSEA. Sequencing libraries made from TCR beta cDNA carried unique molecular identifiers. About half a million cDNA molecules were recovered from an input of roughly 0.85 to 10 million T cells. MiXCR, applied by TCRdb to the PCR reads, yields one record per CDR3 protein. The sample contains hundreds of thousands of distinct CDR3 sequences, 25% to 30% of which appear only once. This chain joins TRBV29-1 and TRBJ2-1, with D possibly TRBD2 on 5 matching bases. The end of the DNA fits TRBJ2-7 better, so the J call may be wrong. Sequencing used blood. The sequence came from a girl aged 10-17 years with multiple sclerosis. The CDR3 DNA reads TGCAGCGTTGAAGGGTCCAGCGGAACTTACAATGAGCAGTACTTC. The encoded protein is CSVEGSSGTYNEQYF.